This T cell receptor (beta chain) was observed in a study of beta chain features in type 1 diabetes. The study, taken as a whole, reports: Compared with healthy donors, patients appeared to share more similar naive, central memory and regulatory TCRB repertoires.

Isolated RNA was reverse transcribed in full, so expressed TCRB transcripts were sequenced. Here immunoSEQ multiplex PCR was the method, and the copy in TCRdb shows in-frame clones only, minus some. The sample holds hundreds of thousands of clones, roughly a sixth seen once. Each population that was sorted was more than 98% pure. This clone was seen a few times. The antigen is unknown. The sample consisted of naive CD4+ T cells from blood. The sequence came from a man aged 18 to 30 in good health.

CDR3 residues: CASSLEVAFSTDTQYF. In nucleotides, the CDR3 is TGCGCCAGCAGCTTGGAGGTAGCCTTTAGCACAGATACGCAGTATTTT. The chain uses TRBV5-1 and TRBJ2-3; D ambiguous. CDR1 is SGHRS and CDR2 is YFSETQ in the germline V gene. V was trimmed by 0 bases and J by 0 bases, leaving 11 bases between them. CDR3 length: 16 amino acids. The full variable domain, completed using reference TRBV5-1 and TRBJ2-3, is KAGVTQTPRYLIKTRGQQVTLSCSPISGHRSVSWYQQTPGQGLQFLFEYFSETQRNKGNFPGRFSGRQFSNSRSEMNVSTLELGDSALYLCASSLEVAFSTDTQYFGPGTRLTVL.